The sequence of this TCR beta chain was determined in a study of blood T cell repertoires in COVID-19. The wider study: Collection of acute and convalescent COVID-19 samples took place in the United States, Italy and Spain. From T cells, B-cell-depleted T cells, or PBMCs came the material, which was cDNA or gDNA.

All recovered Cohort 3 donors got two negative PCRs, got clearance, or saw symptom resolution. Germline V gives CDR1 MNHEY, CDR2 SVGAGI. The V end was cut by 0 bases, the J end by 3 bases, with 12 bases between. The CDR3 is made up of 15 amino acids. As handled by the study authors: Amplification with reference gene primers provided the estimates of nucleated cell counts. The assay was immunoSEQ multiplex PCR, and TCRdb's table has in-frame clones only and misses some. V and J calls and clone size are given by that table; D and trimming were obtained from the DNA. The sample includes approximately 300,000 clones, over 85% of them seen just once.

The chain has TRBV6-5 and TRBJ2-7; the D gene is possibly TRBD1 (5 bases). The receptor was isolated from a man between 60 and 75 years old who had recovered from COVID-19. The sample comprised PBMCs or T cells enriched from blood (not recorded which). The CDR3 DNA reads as TGTGCCAGCAGTTACTCGATACAGGCTAACTACGAGCAGTACTTC. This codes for CASSYSIQANYEQYF.